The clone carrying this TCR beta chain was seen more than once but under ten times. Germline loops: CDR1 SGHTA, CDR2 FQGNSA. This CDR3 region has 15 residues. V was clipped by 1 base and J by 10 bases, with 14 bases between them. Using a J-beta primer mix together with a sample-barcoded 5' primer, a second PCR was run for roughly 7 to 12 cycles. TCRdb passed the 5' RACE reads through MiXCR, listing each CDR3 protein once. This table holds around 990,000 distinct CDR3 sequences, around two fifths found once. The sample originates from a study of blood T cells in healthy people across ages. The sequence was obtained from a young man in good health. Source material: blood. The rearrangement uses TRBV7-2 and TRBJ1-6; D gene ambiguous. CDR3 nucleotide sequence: TGTGCCAGCAGCTTAGAGGCAGGTTTGCACTCACCCCTCCACTTT. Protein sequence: CASSLEAGLHSPLHF.